This T cell receptor beta chain was identified in a study of blood T cell repertoires in COVID-19. Original methodology: Counts of nucleated cells, estimated from reference gene primer amplification, were obtained. Some clones are missing from TCRdb's copy, which holds only in-frame ones; the method was immunoSEQ multiplex PCR. That table gives V, J and clone size, and the DNA gave D and trimming. The repertoire includes some 250,000 clones, around 90% of them detected once, and roughly 5.6% sits in the top ten. Germline CDR1 KGHSH, CDR2 LQKENI. The ends lost 6 bases at V and 4 bases at J; junction bases unmatched: 15. This CDR3 spans 17 amino acids. This clone showed up just a few times.

Sequences were obtained from peripheral blood. This clonotype was sampled from a woman aged 55-70 years with COVID-19, enrolled during active disease. This chain links TRBV18 with TRBJ2-7; TRBD2 aligns across 10 bases. CDR3 bases: TGTGCCAGCTCCCCCCGCCCCGCTAGCGGGAGTGGGTACGAGCAGTACTTC. This codes for CASSPRPASGSGYEQYF. Full variable domain (remainder filled in from reference TRBV18 and TRBJ2-7): NAGVMQNPRHLVRRRGQEARLRCSPMKGHSHVYWYRQLPEEGLKFMVYLQKENIIDESGMPKERFSAEFPKEGPSILRIQQVVRGDSAAYFCASSPRPASGSGYEQYFGPGTRLTVT.